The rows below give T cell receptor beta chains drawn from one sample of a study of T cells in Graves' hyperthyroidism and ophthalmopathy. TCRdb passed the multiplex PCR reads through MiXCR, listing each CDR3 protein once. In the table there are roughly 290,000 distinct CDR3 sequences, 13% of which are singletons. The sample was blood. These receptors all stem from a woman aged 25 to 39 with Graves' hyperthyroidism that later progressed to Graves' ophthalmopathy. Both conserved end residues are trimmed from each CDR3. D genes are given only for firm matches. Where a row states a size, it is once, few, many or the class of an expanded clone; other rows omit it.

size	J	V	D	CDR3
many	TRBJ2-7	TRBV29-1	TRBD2	SVRGLAGYYEQY
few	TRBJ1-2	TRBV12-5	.	ASGLGRGGYT
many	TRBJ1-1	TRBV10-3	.	ATRPPTGNTEAF
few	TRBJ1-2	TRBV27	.	ASSSGRIYGYT
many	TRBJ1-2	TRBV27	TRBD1	ASSLSWDRGNYGYT
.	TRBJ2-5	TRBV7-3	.	ASSLSAGEETQY
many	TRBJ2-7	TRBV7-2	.	ASSLNQAKSYEQY
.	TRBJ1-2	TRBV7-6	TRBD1	ASSLVGDRVGYGYT
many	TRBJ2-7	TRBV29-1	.	SVEGGRGVGEQY
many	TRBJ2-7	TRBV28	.	ASSLTDTYEQY
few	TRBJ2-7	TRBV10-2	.	ASSEGGSYEQY
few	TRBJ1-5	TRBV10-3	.	AISDGQFYSNQPQH
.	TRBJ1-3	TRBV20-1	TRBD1	SAQTGQGNTIY
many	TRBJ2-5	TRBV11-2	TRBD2	ASSFAPGLAGETQY
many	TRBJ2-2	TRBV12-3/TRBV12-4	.	ASSLDGTGELF
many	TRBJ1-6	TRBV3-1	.	ASSQGRGPSYNSPLH
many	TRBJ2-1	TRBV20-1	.	SARKQIYNEQF
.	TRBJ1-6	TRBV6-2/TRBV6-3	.	ASSRQGRINSPLH
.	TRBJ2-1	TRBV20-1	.	SARDPWTGNEQF
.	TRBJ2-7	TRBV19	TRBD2	ASSRRGAYEQY
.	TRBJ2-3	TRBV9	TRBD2	ASSRGASGSSDTQY
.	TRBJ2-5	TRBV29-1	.	SVVDGSAPQY
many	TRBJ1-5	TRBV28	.	ASGGGYQPQH
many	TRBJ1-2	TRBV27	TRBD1	ASSSDHRGANYGYT
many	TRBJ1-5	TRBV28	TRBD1	ASSFDRGPYSNQPQH
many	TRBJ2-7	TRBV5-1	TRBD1	ASSASGTGVYEQY
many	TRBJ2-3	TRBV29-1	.	SVEGGDTLSTDTQY
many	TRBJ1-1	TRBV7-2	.	ASSSRTDPYTEAF
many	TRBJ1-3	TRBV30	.	AWRGPGNTIY
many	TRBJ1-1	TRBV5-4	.	ASSSGPDRYLNTEAF